Below, one T cell receptor beta chain is given with its context. Original processing notes: Quantification of nucleated cells was approximated via reference gene primer amplification. Repertoires were generated with immunoSEQ multiplex PCR, while TCRdb's copy carries only in-frame clones and drops some. V and J calls plus clone size are reproduced from that table; the DNA served to infer D and trimming. The profile shows fewer than 300,000 clones, about 87% of them singletons. This specimen belongs to a study of blood T cell repertoires in COVID-19. Study in general: Donors in the United States, Italy and Spain gave samples during acute or convalescent COVID-19. T cells, B-cell-depleted T cells, or PBMCs provided the cDNA or gDNA that served as material.

The Seattle patients, enrolled during active infection, were followed longitudinally. This CDR3 comprises 13 residues. V was pared by 3 bases and J by 8 bases, with 14 bases between. Per the germline V gene, CDR1 is SGHDT and CDR2 is YYEEEE. Sample: peripheral blood. The chain couples TRBV5-6 to TRBJ1-1; weak D call: TRBD1 (5 bases). The TCR comes from a woman between 45 and 65 years old with COVID-19, enrolled during active disease. In DNA, the CDR3 is TGTGCCAGCAGCTCAGGGATTAGGGTGGAAGCTTTCTTT. Its protein is CASSSGIRVEAFF.